One and the same sample provided the 7 T cell receptor beta chains below, sequenced in a study of CD8 T cells in Susac syndrome. RNA in amounts of about 0.5 to 1 ug was reverse transcribed with random hexamers. Using its own MiXCR run on the immunoSEQ multiplex PCR reads, TCRdb lists one record per CDR3 protein. Of 130,000 to 150,000 distinct CDR3 sequences in the sample, 90% to 95% are singletons; the top ten hold 0.27%. Specimen: CD8+ T cells from PBMCs. The receptors come from a human donor in good health.

The V and J genes are TRBV30 and TRBJ2-1, with 10 bases lining up with TRBD2. Germline V gene sequence: CDR1 GTSNPN, CDR2 SVGIG (reference sequence). With V trimmed by 4 bases and J by 9 bases, 6 bases remained unmatched. The CDR3 loop spans 13 amino acids. The CDR3 region has the DNA TGTGCCTGGATACGACTAGCGGGCGTTGAGCAGTTCTTC. Protein sequence: CAWIRLAGVEQFF.

The chain has TRBV14 and TRBJ2-3; 11 nucleotides agree with TRBD2. Germline V CDR1 and CDR2: SGHDN, FVKESK. J lost 5 bases, V lost 4 bases, and 5 bases had no gene match. CDR3 length: 15 residues. The CDR3 sequence: CASSPLAGGLDTQYF. In nucleotides, the CDR3 is TGTGCCAGCAGCCCCCTAGCGGGAGGTCTAGATACGCAGTATTTT.

The rearrangement links TRBV30 to TRBJ2-2, with a weak D call TRBD2 (6 bases). The V gene lost 5 bases and the J gene lost 6 bases, with 10 bases spanning the gap. From germline, CDR1 is GTSNPN and CDR2 SVGIG (reference sequence). This CDR3 comprises 12 residues. This CDR3 reads CAWDPGAGELFF. CDR3 DNA sequence: TGTGCCTGGGATCCGGGGGCCGGGGAGCTGTTTTTT. Full variable domain (missing parts from reference TRBV30 and TRBJ2-2): SQTIHQWPATLVQPVGSPLSLECTVEGTSNPNLYWYRQAAGRGLQLLFYSVGIGQISSEVPQNLSASRPQDRQFILSSKKLLLSDSGFYLCAWDPGAGELFFGEGSRLTVL.

The genes are TRBV6-5 and TRBJ1-2, with D maybe TRBD1 (5 bases). V was shortened by 4 bases and J by 6 bases, with 12 bases between the two germline ends. Germline CDR1 reads MNHEY; CDR2 reads SVGAGI. The CDR3 is 13 amino acids. The chain's CDR3 is CASSSRGFNGYTF. As DNA, the CDR3 is TGTGCCAGCAGTTCCCGGGGGTTTAATGGCTACACCTTC.

The genes are TRBV2 and TRBJ2-2; 7 positions agree with TRBD1. V was pared by 3 bases and J by 1 base, with 5 bases of the junction left unmatched. The length of the CDR3 is 16 residues. Germline V gene sequence: CDR1 SNHLY, CDR2 FYNNEI. The CDR3 DNA follows: TGTGCCAGCAGTGACGGAGACAGGGTGAACACCGGGGAGCTGTTTTTT. Translating gives CASSDGDRVNTGELFF.

The V and J genes are TRBV3-1 and TRBJ2-1; tentatively, D is TRBD2 (6 bases). Germline V gene lookup returns CDR1 LGHDT and CDR2 YNNKEL (reference sequence). The CDR3 has 16 amino acids. The germline V and J ends were trimmed by 3 bases and 2 bases, with 14 bases remaining between them. This chain's CDR3 is CASSQALAPAYNEQFF. The CDR3 nucleotides read TGTGCCAGCAGCCAGGCGCTAGCGCCAGCCTACAATGAGCAGTTCTTC.

V usage is TRBV7-6 and J usage is TRBJ2-3; 10 bases agree with TRBD2. The CDR3 contains 15 residues. Germline assignment: CDR1 SGHVS and CDR2 FNYEAQ. Germline trimming cut 4 bases from V and 2 bases from J; bases unmatched to any gene: 3. CDR3 nucleotide sequence: TGTGCCAGCAGCTCTAGCGGGAGAGCCACAGATACGCAGTATTTT. It specifies CASSSSGRATDTQYF.